This T cell receptor (beta chain) was retrieved from a study of shared clonotypes between healthy human individuals. Study-wide background: Aged between 18 and 49, the donors were a couple of women and three men.

Repertoires were generated with immunoSEQ multiplex PCR, while TCRdb's copy carries only in-frame clones and drops some. The sample carries 1,500,000 or so clones, 98% recorded once. Germline V gene lookup returns CDR1 SEHNR and CDR2 FQNEAQ (reference sequence). The CDR3 loop spans 16 amino acids. After removal of 4 bases from V and 4 bases from J, the junction contained 6 bases not matched to a gene. Findings and limits, study-wide: Larger richness was generally estimated for naive than memory subsets.

The study enrolled healthy HIV-negative adults without recent acute infections or vaccinations as donors. Worth noting for this clone: Antigen unknown. Other nucleotide sequences in the sample specify the same CDR3.

This receptor was taken from a man aged 30-40 years in good health. This chain uses TRBV7-9 with TRBJ2-1, with TRBD2 matching 11 bases. Sequencing was carried out using naive CD4+ T cells sorted from blood. As for subset: CD45RA+ positively selected. CDR3 coding DNA: TGTGCCAGCAGCTCAGGACTAGCGGGCGATTACAATGAGCAGTTCTTC. Translated, it gives CASSSGLAGDYNEQFF. Based on the CDR3 plus reference TRBV7-9 and TRBJ2-1, the full variable domain is DTGVSQNPRHKITKRGQNVTFRCDPISEHNRLYWYRQTLGQGPEFLTYFQNEAQLEKSRLLSDRFSAERPKGSFSTLEIQRTEQGDSAMYLCASSSGLAGDYNEQFFGPGTRLTVL.